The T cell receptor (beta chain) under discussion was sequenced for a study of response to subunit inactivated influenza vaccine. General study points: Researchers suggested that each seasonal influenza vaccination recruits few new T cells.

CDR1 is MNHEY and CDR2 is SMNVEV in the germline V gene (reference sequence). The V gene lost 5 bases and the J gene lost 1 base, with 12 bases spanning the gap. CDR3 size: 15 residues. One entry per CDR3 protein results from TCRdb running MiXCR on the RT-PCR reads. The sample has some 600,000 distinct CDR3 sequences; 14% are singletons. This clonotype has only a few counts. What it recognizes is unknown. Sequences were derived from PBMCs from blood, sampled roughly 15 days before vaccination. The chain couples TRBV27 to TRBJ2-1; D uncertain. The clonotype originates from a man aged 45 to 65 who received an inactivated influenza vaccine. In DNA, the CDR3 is TGTGCCAGCAGTCCGTTTTCGGCGTCCTACAATGAGCAGTTCTTC. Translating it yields CASSPFSASYNEQFF.